Below, 24 T cell receptor beta chains from the same sample are listed, as sequenced in a study of T cell changes during pregnancy in multiple sclerosis. Clones were read by immunoSEQ multiplex PCR, and TCRdb kept only the in-frame ones, dropping some. Of about 40,000 clones in the sample, 94% were seen once. This specimen was peripheral blood, taken in the third trimester of pregnancy. These receptors were collected from a female donor with multiple sclerosis, enrolled in a pregnancy study.

This clone was detected once. The rearrangement uses TRBV11-3 and TRBJ1-1; a weak D match, TRBD1 (5 bases). From germline, CDR1 is SGHNT and CDR2 YENEEA. The V end was cut by 4 bases, the J end by 5 bases, with 17 bases between. This CDR3 has 15 amino acids. The CDR3 loop is CASSSEPGKGTEAFF. The CDR3 DNA sequence: TGTGCCAGCAGCTCCGAACCAGGGAAGGGGACTGAAGCTTTCTTT.

This clone was detected only once. This chain uses TRBV7-2 with TRBJ2-1; 9 bases line up with TRBD2. The germline V gene encodes CDR1 SGHTA and CDR2 FQGNSA. V lost 8 bases and J lost 0; bases outside the gene matches: 8. The CDR3 runs to 16 residues. In DNA form, the CDR3 reads TGTGCCAGCTCCCCACTAGCGGGCAACTCCTACAATGAGCAGTTCTTC. Translated: CASSPLAGNSYNEQFF.

This chain connects TRBV2 to TRBJ2-2, with 10 bases lining up with TRBD1. Trimming cost V 6 bases and J 0 bases; bases outside gene matches: 1. The CDR3 covers 15 residues. The V gene's germline CDR1 is SNHLY and CDR2 FYNNEI. CDR3 sequence: CASRGTGANTGELFF. CDR3 coding DNA: TGTGCCAGCAGGGGGACAGGGGCGAACACCGGGGAGCTGTTTTTT.

The chain has TRBV28 and TRBJ1-6; D ambiguous. Germline V CDR1 and CDR2: MDHEN, SYDVKM. CDR3 length equals 14 residues. V was cut by 2 bases and J by 8 bases, with 10 bases left in between. CDR3: CASSLIQKYSPLHF. Written as DNA, the CDR3 is TGTGCCAGCAGTTTAATACAGAAGTATTCACCCCTCCACTTT.

V and J are TRBV7-6 and TRBJ2-2, with 7 bases identical to TRBD1. CDR1 SGHVS and CDR2 FNYEAQ come from the germline V gene. The ends lost 3 bases at V and 3 bases at J; junction bases unmatched: 7. The CDR3 runs to 16 residues. The CDR3 DNA follows: TGTGCCAGCAGCTTCTCCGGGACAGCCTACACCGGGGAGCTGTTTTTT. It is translated as CASSFSGTAYTGELFF.

The chain carries TRBV28 and TRBJ1-5; a weak D match, TRBD1 (6 bases). The CDR3 sequence is 16 residues long. V shed 0 bases and J shed 4 bases, with 13 bases lying between them. Germline CDR1 and CDR2: MDHEN and SYDVKM. CDR3 region: CASSLWAGAGNQPQHF. The DNA for the CDR3 is TGTGCCAGCAGTTTATGGGCAGGGGCAGGTAATCAGCCCCAGCATTTT.

CDR3 in DNA: TGCACCGGGACTAGCGGGACTAGTGAGCAGTTCTTC. It specifies CTGTSGTSEQFF. The V gene is TRBV29-1, the J gene TRBJ2-1; 13 nucleotides agree with TRBD2. Germline V gives CDR1 SQVTM, CDR2 ANQGSEA. There are 12 residues in the CDR3.

The chain joins TRBV6-5 to TRBJ1-2, with a weak D call TRBD1 (5 bases). This CDR3 has 13 residues. The V gene lost 4 bases and the J gene lost 8 bases, with 14 bases spanning the gap. The germline gives CDR1 MNHEY, CDR2 SVGAGI. For the CDR3, the DNA is TGTGCCAGCAGTTCCCCCAAAGGACACGGCTACACCTTC. It codes for CASSSPKGHGYTF.

The genes are TRBV18 and TRBJ2-4, with 10 bases identical to TRBD1. The V gene end was trimmed by 3 bases and the J gene end by 1 base; junction bases not matched to a gene: 6. Per the germline V gene, CDR1 is KGHSH and CDR2 is LQKENI. This CDR3 region has 17 residues. The CDR3 protein is CASSPTGGASAKNIQYF. CDR3 sequence (DNA): TGTGCCAGCTCACCGACAGGGGGCGCCTCGGCCAAAAACATTCAGTACTTC.

The rearrangement links TRBV7-6 to TRBJ1-3; tentative D call: TRBD1 (5 bases). The CDR3 extends over 16 amino acids. The V end lost 5 bases, the J end lost 5 bases, and 19 bases lay between the germline ends. Germline lookup yields CDR1 SGHVS and CDR2 FNYEAQ. CDR3 bases: TGTGCCAGCAGCCCAGACTCCCGACAGCCAAGAAACACCATATATTTT. As protein: CASSPDSRQPRNTIYF.

The CDR3 loop is CASSLSSMQGKGGNTIYF. The CDR3 bases are TGTGCCAGCAGTTTATCGTCAATGCAGGGTAAAGGAGGAAACACCATATATTTT. The chain couples TRBV27 to TRBJ1-3; D might be TRBD1 (5 bases). Trimming cost V 0 bases and J 4 bases, with 19 bases left between them. CDR1 and CDR2 from the germline V gene are MNHEY and SMNVEV (reference sequence). The CDR3 length is 18 residues.

The V and J genes are TRBV18 and TRBJ2-7, with 9 bases identical to TRBD1. This CDR3 region has 17 residues. The germline V gene encodes CDR1 KGHSH and CDR2 LQKENI. The V segment lost 5 bases and the J segment 0 bases; nucleotides outside the gene matches: 11. CDR3 protein: CASSAVLGQGSSYEQYF. CDR3 DNA: TGTGCCAGCTCAGCAGTATTGGGACAGGGAAGCTCCTACGAGCAGTACTTC.

There are a few counts of this clone. The rearrangement uses TRBV11-3 and TRBJ2-2; 7 nucleotides line up with TRBD1. Per the germline V gene, CDR1 is SGHNT and CDR2 is YENEEA. J gave up 3 bases and V 2 bases, and 9 bases lay outside the gene matches. CDR3 size: 17 residues. The CDR3 DNA reads as TGTGCCAGCAGCTTAAGGTCGACAGGGATCGACACCGGGGAGCTGTTTTTT. Protein: CASSLRSTGIDTGELFF.

The chain is built from TRBV21-1 and TRBJ2-2; TRBD1, the D gene given by the table, was not confirmed from the DNA. TRBV21-1 is a documented pseudogene. This CDR3 has 17 amino acids. The CDR3 loop is CASSKSLQETETGELFF. The CDR3, as DNA: TGTGCCAGCAGCAAATCTCTTCAGGAGACAGAGACCGGGGAGCTGTTTTTT.

This chain connects TRBV25-1 to TRBJ1-6; 7 bases align to TRBD1. From germline, CDR1 is MGHDK and CDR2 SYGVNS. The CDR3 contains 18 residues. Trimming took 3 bases from V and 5 from J; bases not matched to a gene: 13. In nucleotides, the CDR3 is TGTGCCAGCAGTGATTCCACAGGGGTCCTAGGCCATAATTCACCCCTCCACTTT. Protein product: CASSDSTGVLGHNSPLHF.

V and J are TRBV5-4 and TRBJ2-7; D is undetermined. Germline V lookup: CDR1 SGHNT, CDR2 YYREEE (reference sequence). This CDR3 spans 14 amino acids. Trimming stripped 4 bases from V and 2 bases from J, with 13 bases between. CDR3 protein: CASSPGTDPYEQYF. CDR3 in DNA: TGTGCCAGCAGCCCTGGAACAGATCCCTACGAGCAGTACTTC.

The gene calls are TRBV9 and TRBJ1-6, with D maybe TRBD1 (5 bases). V lost 4 bases and J 6 bases, leaving 17 bases between the germline ends. The CDR3 has 16 amino acids. The germline V gene has CDR1 SGDLS and CDR2 YYNGEE. The CDR3 loop is CASSPTRGGINSPLHF. The CDR3 bases are TGTGCCAGCAGCCCCACAAGGGGTGGAATTAATTCACCCCTCCACTTT.

The rearrangement joins TRBV11-3 to TRBJ2-1, with D possibly TRBD2 on 5 matching bases. CDR3 size: 14 residues. Germline V lookup: CDR1 SGHNT, CDR2 YENEEA. With 5 bases removed from V and 9 bases from J, the gap between germline ends came to 17 bases. Written as DNA, the CDR3 is TGTGCCAGCAGCGATCAACGGGAATCCGCTGAGCAGTTCTTC. It translates to CASSDQRESAEQFF. Full variable domain (outside the CDR3, taken from reference TRBV11-3 and TRBJ2-1): EAGVVQSPRYKIIEKKQPVAFWCNPISGHNTLYWYLQNLGQGPELLIRYENEEAVDDSQLPKDRFSAERLKGVDSTLKIQPAELGDSAVYLCASSDQRESAEQFFGPGTRLTVL.

The rearrangement joins TRBV19 to TRBJ1-1, with TRBD1 matching over 9 bases. V was pared by 6 bases and J by 4 bases, with 12 bases of the junction left unmatched. This CDR3 is 16 amino acids long. Germline V gives CDR1 LNHDA, CDR2 SQIVND (reference sequence). As DNA, the CDR3 is TGTGCCAGTAGCTTTAGTGGGACAGGGAGAGGCACTGAAGCTTTCTTT. Translated: CASSFSGTGRGTEAFF.

Here the CDR3 reads CASRSGVNTEAFF. CDR3 nucleotide sequence: TGCGCCAGCAGGTCGGGGGTGAACACTGAAGCTTTCTTT. The chain combines TRBV5-1 with TRBJ1-1; weak D call: TRBD1 (5 bases). The germline CDR1 and CDR2 sequences are SGHRS and YFSETQ. The germline V and J ends were trimmed by 5 bases and 0 bases, with 8 bases remaining between them. The CDR3 totals 13 residues.

This sequence joins TRBV29-1 and TRBJ1-1; D remains unclear. Germline V CDR1 and CDR2: SQVTM, ANQGSEA. The CDR3 is 10 residues long. The CDR3 bases are TGCGCTACAGTGAACACTGAAGCTTTCTTT. Its translation is CATVNTEAFF.

This chain connects TRBV27 to TRBJ2-1; 11 positions match TRBD2. The ends lost 3 bases at V and 8 bases at J; junction bases unmatched: 6. The CDR3 extends over 15 amino acids. In germline, CDR1 is MNHEY, CDR2 SMNVEV (reference sequence). The CDR3: CASSFSGLAVDEQFF. As DNA, the CDR3 is TGTGCCAGCAGTTTCTCGGGACTAGCGGTGGATGAGCAGTTCTTC.

As DNA, the CDR3 is TGTGCCAGCAGCTCAGACAGGGGGGGGAACACTGAAGCTTTCTTT. Protein sequence: CASSSDRGGNTEAFF. The chain is built from TRBV7-2 and TRBJ1-1, with 9 bases fitting TRBD1. Germline assignment: CDR1 SGHTA and CDR2 FQGNSA. V dropped 4 bases and J dropped 1; count of bases not matched to a gene: 4. CDR3 length: 15 amino acids.

The V and J genes are TRBV2 and TRBJ1-6; 8 bases line up with TRBD1. Germline loops: CDR1 SNHLY, CDR2 FYNNEI. The CDR3 spans 15 residues. V was pared by 3 bases and J by 13 bases, with 11 bases of the junction left unmatched. CDR3 DNA: TGTGCCAGCAGTGATTTAGACAGGGGCTATGGTCCCCTCCACTTT. It yields the protein CASSDLDRGYGPLHF.